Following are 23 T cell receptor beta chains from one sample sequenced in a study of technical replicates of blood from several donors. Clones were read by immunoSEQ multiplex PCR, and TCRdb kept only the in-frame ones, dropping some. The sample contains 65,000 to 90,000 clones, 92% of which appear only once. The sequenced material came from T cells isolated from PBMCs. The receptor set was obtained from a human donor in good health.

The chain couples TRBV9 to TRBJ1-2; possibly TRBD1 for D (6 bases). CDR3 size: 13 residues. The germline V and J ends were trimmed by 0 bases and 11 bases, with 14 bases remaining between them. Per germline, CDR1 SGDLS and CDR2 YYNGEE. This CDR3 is CASSVAQGERYTF. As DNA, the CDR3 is TGTGCCAGCAGCGTAGCACAGGGAGAGAGGTACACCTTC.

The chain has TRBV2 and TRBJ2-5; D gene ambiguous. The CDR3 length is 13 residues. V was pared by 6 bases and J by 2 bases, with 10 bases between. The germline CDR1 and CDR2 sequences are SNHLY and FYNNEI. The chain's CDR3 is CASRSQEQETQYF. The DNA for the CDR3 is TGTGCCAGCAGGAGTCAAGAACAAGAGACCCAGTACTTC.

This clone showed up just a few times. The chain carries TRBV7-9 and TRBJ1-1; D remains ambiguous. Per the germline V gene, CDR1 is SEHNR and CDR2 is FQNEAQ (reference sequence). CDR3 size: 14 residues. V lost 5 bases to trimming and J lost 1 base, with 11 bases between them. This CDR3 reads CASSDTLGNTEAFF. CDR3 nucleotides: TGTGCCAGCAGCGACACACTAGGGAACACTGAAGCTTTCTTT. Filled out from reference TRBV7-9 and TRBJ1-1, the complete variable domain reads DTGVSQNPRHKITKRGQNVTFRCDPISEHNRLYWYRQTLGQGPEFLTYFQNEAQLEKSRLLSDRFSAERPKGSFSTLEIQRTEQGDSAMYLCASSDTLGNTEAFFGQGTRLTVV.

The CDR3 DNA reads as TGTGCCAGCAGCTGGGGACTAGCGTCCTACGAGCAGTACTTC. This codes for CASSWGLASYEQYF. The chain uses TRBV5-4 and TRBJ2-7; 10 bases line up with TRBD2. This CDR3 contains 14 residues. CDR1 is SGHNT and CDR2 is YYREEE in the germline V gene (reference sequence). Germline trimming cut 3 bases from V and 1 base from J; bases unmatched to any gene: 1.

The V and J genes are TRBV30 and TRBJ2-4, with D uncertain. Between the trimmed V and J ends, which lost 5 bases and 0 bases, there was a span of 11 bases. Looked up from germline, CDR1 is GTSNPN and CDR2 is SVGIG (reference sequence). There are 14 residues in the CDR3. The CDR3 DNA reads TGTGCCTGGGACCTAGGCGTAGCCAAAAACATTCAGTACTTC. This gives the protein CAWDLGVAKNIQYF.

This CDR3 reads CASSLGSITPYGYTF. CDR3 bases: TGTGCCAGCAGCTTAGGGTCCATTACACCCTATGGCTACACCTTC. The chain combines TRBV7-9 with TRBJ1-2; D not certain. The V gene's germline CDR1 is SEHNR and CDR2 FQNEAQ (reference sequence). The CDR3 is made up of 15 amino acids. Trimming took off 1 base at V and 4 bases at J, with 13 bases between the two ends.

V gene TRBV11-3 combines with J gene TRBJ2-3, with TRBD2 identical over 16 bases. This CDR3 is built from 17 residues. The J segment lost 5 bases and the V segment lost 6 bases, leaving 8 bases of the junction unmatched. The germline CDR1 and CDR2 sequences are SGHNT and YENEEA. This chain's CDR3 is CASSRGLAGGYEDTQYF. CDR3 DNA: TGTGCCAGCAGTCGGGGACTAGCGGGGGGGTATGAAGATACGCAGTATTTT.

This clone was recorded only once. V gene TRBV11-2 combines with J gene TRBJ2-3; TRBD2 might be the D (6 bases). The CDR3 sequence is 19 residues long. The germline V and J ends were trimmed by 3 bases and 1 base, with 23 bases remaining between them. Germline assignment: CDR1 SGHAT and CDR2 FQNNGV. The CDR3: CASSFDSYRLGSGTDTQYF. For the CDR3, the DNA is TGTGCCAGCAGCTTCGACTCCTACAGACTAGGGTCTGGCACAGATACGCAGTATTTT.

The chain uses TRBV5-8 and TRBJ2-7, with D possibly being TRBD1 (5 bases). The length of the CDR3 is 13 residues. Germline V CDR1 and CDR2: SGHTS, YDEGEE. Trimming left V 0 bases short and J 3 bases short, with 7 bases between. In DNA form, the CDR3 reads TGTGCCAGCAGCTTGGTGCAGGGCTACGAGCAGTACTTC. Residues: CASSLVQGYEQYF.

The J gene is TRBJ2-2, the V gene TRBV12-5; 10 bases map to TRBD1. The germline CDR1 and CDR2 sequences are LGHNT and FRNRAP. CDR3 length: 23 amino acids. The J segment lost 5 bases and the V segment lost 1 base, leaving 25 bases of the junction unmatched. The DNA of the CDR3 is TGTGCTAGTGGTTTGGCGACAGGGGGCGGTACGGGAGGGCCAAGAGCGAGGACCGGGGAGCTGTTTTTT. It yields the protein CASGLATGGGTGGPRARTGELFF.

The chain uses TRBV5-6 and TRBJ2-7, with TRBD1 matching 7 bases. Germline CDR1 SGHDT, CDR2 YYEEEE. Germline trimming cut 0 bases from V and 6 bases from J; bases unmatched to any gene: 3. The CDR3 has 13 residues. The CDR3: CASSLGQGIEQYF. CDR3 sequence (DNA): TGTGCCAGCAGCTTGGGACAGGGAATCGAGCAGTACTTC.

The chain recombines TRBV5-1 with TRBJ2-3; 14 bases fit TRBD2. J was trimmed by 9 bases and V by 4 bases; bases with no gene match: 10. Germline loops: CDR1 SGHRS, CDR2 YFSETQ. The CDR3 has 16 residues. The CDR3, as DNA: TGCGCCAGCAGCCCCCGACTAGCGGGAGGGGGAGGCACGCAGTATTTT. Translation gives CASSPRLAGGGGTQYF.

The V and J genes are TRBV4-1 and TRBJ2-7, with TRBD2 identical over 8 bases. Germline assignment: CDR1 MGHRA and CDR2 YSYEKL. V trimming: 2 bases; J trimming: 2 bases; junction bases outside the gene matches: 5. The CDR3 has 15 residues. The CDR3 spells CASSQQPGLAYEQYF. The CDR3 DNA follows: TGCGCCAGCAGCCAACAGCCGGGACTAGCCTACGAGCAGTACTTC.

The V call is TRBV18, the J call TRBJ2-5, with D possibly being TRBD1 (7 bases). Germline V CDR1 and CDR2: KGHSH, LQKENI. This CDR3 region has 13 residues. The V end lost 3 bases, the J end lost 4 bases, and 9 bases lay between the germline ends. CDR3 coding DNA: TGTGCCAGCTCACCCCAGGGGGGAGAGACCCAGTACTTC. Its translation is CASSPQGGETQYF.

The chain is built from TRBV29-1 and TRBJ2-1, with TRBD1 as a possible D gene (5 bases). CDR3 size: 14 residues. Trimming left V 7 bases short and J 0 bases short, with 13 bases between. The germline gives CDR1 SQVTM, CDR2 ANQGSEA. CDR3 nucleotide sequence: TGCAGCGCCTCAGGGTCCAGCTCCTACAATGAGCAGTTCTTC. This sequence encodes CSASGSSSYNEQFF.

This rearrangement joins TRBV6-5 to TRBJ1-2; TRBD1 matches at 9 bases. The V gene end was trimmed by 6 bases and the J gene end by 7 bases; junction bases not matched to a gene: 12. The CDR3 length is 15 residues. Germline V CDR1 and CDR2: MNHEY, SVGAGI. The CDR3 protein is CASRSQQGAIGGYTF. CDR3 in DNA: TGTGCCAGCAGATCACAACAGGGGGCTATTGGTGGCTACACCTTC.

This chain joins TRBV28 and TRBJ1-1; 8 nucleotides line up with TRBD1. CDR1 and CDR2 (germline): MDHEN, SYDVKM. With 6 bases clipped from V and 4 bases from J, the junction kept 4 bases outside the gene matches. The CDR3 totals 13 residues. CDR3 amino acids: CASSRQGFTEAFF. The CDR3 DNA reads TGTGCCAGCAGCCGACAGGGGTTCACTGAAGCTTTCTTT.

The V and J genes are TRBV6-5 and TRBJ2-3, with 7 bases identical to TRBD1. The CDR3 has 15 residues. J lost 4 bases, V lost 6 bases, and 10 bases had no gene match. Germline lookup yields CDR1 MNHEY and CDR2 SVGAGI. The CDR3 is CASSIRDRGSDTQYF. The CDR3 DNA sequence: TGTGCCAGCAGCATCCGGGACAGAGGATCAGATACGCAGTATTTT.

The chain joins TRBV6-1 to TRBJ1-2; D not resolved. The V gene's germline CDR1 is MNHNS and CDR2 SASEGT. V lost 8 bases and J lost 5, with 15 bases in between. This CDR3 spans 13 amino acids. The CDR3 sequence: CASHVSNGYGYTF. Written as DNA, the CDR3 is TGTGCCAGCCACGTCAGTAACGGGTATGGCTACACCTTC.

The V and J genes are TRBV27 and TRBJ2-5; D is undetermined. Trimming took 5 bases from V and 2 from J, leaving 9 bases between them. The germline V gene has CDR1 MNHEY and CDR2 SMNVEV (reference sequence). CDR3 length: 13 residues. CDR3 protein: CASSAGSQETQYF. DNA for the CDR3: TGTGCCAGCAGTGCAGGCTCACAAGAGACCCAGTACTTC.

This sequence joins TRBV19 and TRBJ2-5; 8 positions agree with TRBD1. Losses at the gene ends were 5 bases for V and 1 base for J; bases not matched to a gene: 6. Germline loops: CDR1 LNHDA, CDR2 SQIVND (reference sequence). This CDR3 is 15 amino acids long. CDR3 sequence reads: CASSAPGQVQETQYF. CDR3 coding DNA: TGTGCCAGTAGTGCACCGGGACAGGTCCAAGAGACCCAGTACTTC.

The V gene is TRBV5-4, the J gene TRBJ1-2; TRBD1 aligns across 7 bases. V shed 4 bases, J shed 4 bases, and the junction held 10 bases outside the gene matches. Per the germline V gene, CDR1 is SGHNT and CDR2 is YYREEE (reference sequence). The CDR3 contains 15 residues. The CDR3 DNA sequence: TGTGCCAGCAGCAATGGTCCCGGGACAGCCTATGGCTACACCTTC. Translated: CASSNGPGTAYGYTF. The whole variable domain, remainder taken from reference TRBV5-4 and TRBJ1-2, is ETGVTQSPTHLIKTRGQQVTLRCSSQSGHNTVSWYQQALGQGPQFIFQYYREEENGRGNFPPRFSGLQFPNYSSELNVNALELDDSALYLCASSNGPGTAYGYTFGSGTRLTVV.

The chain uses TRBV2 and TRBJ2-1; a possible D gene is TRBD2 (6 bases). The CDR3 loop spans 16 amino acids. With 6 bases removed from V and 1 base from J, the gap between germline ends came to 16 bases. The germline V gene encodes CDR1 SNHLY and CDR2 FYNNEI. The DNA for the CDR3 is TGTGCCAGCAGCGGCCAAGGTGGAGGGTCCTACAATGAGCAGTTCTTC. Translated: CASSGQGGGSYNEQFF. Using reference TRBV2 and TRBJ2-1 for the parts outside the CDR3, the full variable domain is EPEVTQTPSHQVTQMGQEVILRCVPISNHLYFYWYRQILGQKVEFLVSFYNNEISEKSEIFDDQFSVERPDGSNFTLKIRSTKLEDSAMYFCASSGQGGGSYNEQFFGPGTRLTVL.